Shown below are 18 T cell receptor beta chains from a single sample sequenced in a study of blood T cell repertoires in COVID-19. Some clones are missing from TCRdb's copy, which holds only in-frame ones; the method was immunoSEQ multiplex PCR. The sample yields about 72,000 clones, 88% seen once. The sequenced material came from peripheral blood. The receptors derive from a man aged 45-60 years with acute or convalescent COVID-19.

V is TRBV19 and J is TRBJ1-2; tentative D call: TRBD1 (5 bases). CDR1 is LNHDA and CDR2 is SQIVND in the germline V gene (reference sequence). Trimming removed 3 bases at V and 2 bases at J, with 13 bases between. The CDR3 length is 15 residues. DNA for the CDR3: TGTGCCAGTAGTATTACGGTCAGGGTGAACTATGGCTACACCTTC. Translating gives CASSITVRVNYGYTF.

The chain joins TRBV7-9 to TRBJ1-6; D is possibly TRBD1 (5 bases). The CDR3 runs to 15 residues. The V and J ends lost 3 bases and 0 bases respectively, with 6 bases between them. Germline V CDR1 and CDR2: SEHNR, FQNEAQ (reference sequence). The CDR3 protein is CASSLTVSYNSPLHF. For the CDR3, the DNA is TGTGCCAGCAGCTTGACAGTCTCCTATAATTCACCCCTCCACTTT.

The chain couples TRBV18 to TRBJ1-2, with TRBD1 identical over 7 bases. With V trimmed by 3 bases and J by 4 bases, 14 bases remained unmatched. In germline, CDR1 is KGHSH, CDR2 LQKENI. The CDR3 is 17 residues long. The DNA of the CDR3 is TGTGCCAGCTCACCGACTTTGGCCGGGACAGACATCTATGGCTACACCTTC. It yields the protein CASSPTLAGTDIYGYTF.

The chain combines TRBV27 with TRBJ1-1; 8 bases map to TRBD1. Trimming removed 6 bases from V and 3 bases from J; junction bases left unmatched: 3. CDR3 length equals 13 residues. Germline V gene lookup returns CDR1 MNHEY and CDR2 SMNVEV (reference sequence). CDR3 bases: TGTGCCAGCAGCCGGACAGGGTACACTGAAGCTTTCTTT. Residues: CASSRTGYTEAFF.

The rearrangement links TRBV7-8 to TRBJ2-5, with D possibly matching TRBD1 (5 bases). Germline V gives CDR1 SGHVS, CDR2 FQNEAQ. This CDR3 region has 14 residues. Between the trimmed V and J ends, which lost 5 bases and 5 bases, there was a span of 15 bases. The CDR3 here is CASSTSRVRETQYF. The CDR3 coding sequence is TGTGCCAGCAGCACAAGCAGGGTACGGGAGACCCAGTACTTC. Using reference TRBV7-8 and TRBJ2-5 for the parts outside the CDR3, the full variable domain is GAGVSQSPRYKVAKRGQDVALRCDPISGHVSLFWYQQALGQGPEFLTYFQNEAQLDKSGLPSDRFFAERPEGSVSTLKIQRTQQEDSAVYLCASSTSRVRETQYFGPGTRLLVL.

V usage is TRBV5-6 and J usage is TRBJ2-4, with a tentative D call TRBD2 (5 bases). Trimming removed 2 bases at V and 6 bases at J, with 6 bases between. The CDR3 loop spans 12 amino acids. Per germline, CDR1 SGHDT and CDR2 YYEEEE. The CDR3 region is CASSFGRNIQYF. The CDR3 coding sequence is TGTGCCAGCAGCTTTGGGAGAAACATTCAGTACTTC.

The chain has TRBV27 and TRBJ2-1; 8 bases are shared with TRBD1. The V segment lost 6 bases and the J segment 4 bases; nucleotides outside the gene matches: 5. The CDR3 totals 14 residues. Germline-derived CDR1 and CDR2 are MNHEY and SMNVEV (reference sequence). In DNA form, the CDR3 reads TGTGCCAGCAGCCGACAGGGGTATTACAATGAGCAGTTCTTC. It yields the protein CASSRQGYYNEQFF.

The gene calls are TRBV20-1 and TRBJ2-7, with no clear D. Germline V gene data show CDR1 as DFQATT and CDR2 as SNEGSKA (reference sequence). This CDR3 is 12 amino acids long. V lost 3 bases and J lost 0, with 6 bases in between. As DNA, the CDR3 is TGCAGTGCTAGTTTCGGCTCCTACGAGCAGTACTTC. Protein sequence: CSASFGSYEQYF.

The V gene is TRBV6-1, the J gene TRBJ2-3; D not certain. Germline V gene sequence: CDR1 MNHNS, CDR2 SASEGT. The V end was cut by 3 bases, the J end by 0 bases, with 10 bases between. The CDR3 length is 15 residues. This chain's CDR3 is CASSDSQTSTDTQYF. The CDR3, as DNA: TGTGCCAGCAGTGATTCCCAGACTAGCACAGATACGCAGTATTTT.

The rearrangement links TRBV28 to TRBJ2-7, with TRBD2 identical over 10 bases. The germline CDR1 and CDR2 sequences are MDHEN and SYDVKM. CDR3 length equals 14 residues. J lost 6 bases, V lost 7 bases, and 9 bases had no gene match. CDR3: CASTRAGGPAEQYF. In nucleotides, the CDR3 is TGTGCCAGCACTAGAGCGGGGGGGCCGGCCGAGCAGTACTTC.

V is TRBV4-2 and J is TRBJ2-3, with 8 bases that match TRBD2. This CDR3 contains 16 residues. With 4 bases clipped from V and 2 bases from J, the junction kept 8 bases outside the gene matches. Germline-derived CDR1 and CDR2 are LGHNA and YNFKEQ. The chain's CDR3 is CASSPSAGAVTDTQYF. The CDR3 DNA reads as TGTGCCAGCAGCCCCTCAGCGGGGGCTGTCACAGATACGCAGTATTTT.

The chain links TRBV2 to TRBJ1-5; possibly TRBD1 for D (5 bases). The CDR3 totals 13 residues. V was clipped by 7 bases and J by 3 bases, with 10 bases between them. Per the germline V gene, CDR1 is SNHLY and CDR2 is FYNNEI. The CDR3 is CASNRGLNQPQHF. CDR3 bases: TGTGCCAGCAATCGGGGACTCAATCAGCCCCAGCATTTT.

A single count supports this clone. The rearrangement links TRBV5-4 to TRBJ1-2, with D unresolved. From germline, CDR1 is SGHNT and CDR2 YYREEE (reference sequence). The CDR3 runs 14 residues. The germline V and J ends were trimmed by 4 bases and 5 bases, with 15 bases remaining between them. This CDR3 reads CASSPDRGGYGYTF. CDR3 sequence (DNA): TGTGCCAGCAGCCCGGATCGGGGTGGTTATGGCTACACCTTC.

This clone was detected only once. The chain is built from TRBV5-6 and TRBJ2-7; D is perhaps TRBD1 (5 bases). The CDR3 contains 14 residues. V was cut by 3 bases and J by 3 bases, with 13 bases left in between. CDR1 is SGHDT, CDR2 YYEEEE, per germline. The CDR3 protein is CASSSRRQYYEQYF. In nucleotides, the CDR3 is TGTGCCAGCAGCTCTCGGCGACAGTACTACGAGCAGTACTTC.

The chain carries TRBV4-2 and TRBJ2-3, with TRBD2 as a possible D gene (5 bases). Trimming pared 0 bases from V and 2 bases from J, leaving 9 bases between. This CDR3 is built from 15 residues. Germline assignment: CDR1 LGHNA and CDR2 YNFKEQ. The CDR3 protein is CASSQDRGPTDTQYF. The CDR3 DNA follows: TGTGCCAGCAGCCAAGATCGGGGTCCCACAGATACGCAGTATTTT.

The CDR3 region is CASRLREKLFF. The CDR3 DNA reads as TGTGCCAGCCGCCTGAGGGAAAAACTGTTTTTT. The chain combines TRBV12-3 or TRBV12-4 with TRBJ1-4; D uncertain. The CDR3 is 11 amino acids. Trimming took 8 bases from V and 8 from J, leaving 9 bases between them.

This chain uses TRBV6-6 with TRBJ1-3; perhaps TRBD1 as D (5 bases). Germline values: CDR1 MNHNY, CDR2 SVGAGI (reference sequence). CDR3 length equals 18 residues. V shed 5 bases and J shed 1 base, with 21 bases lying between them. CDR3 sequence (DNA): TGTGCCAGCAGTCTATCGCGGGGACCCGGGTGGTCTGGAAACACCATATATTTT. Its protein product is CASSLSRGPGWSGNTIYF.

This clone was observed a single time. V is TRBV5-1 and J is TRBJ2-2; D gene uncertain. The CDR3 length is 15 residues. Germline CDR1 reads SGHRS; CDR2 reads YFSETQ. V lost 0 bases and J lost 0, with 6 bases in between. As DNA, the CDR3 is TGCGCCAGCAGCTTGGCCGAGGCGAACACCGGGGAGCTGTTTTTT. It translates to CASSLAEANTGELFF.